Following are 29 T cell receptor beta chains from one sample sequenced in a study of blood T cell repertoires in COVID-19. TCRdb's copy holds only in-frame clones and misses some; the assay was immunoSEQ multiplex PCR. This table has over 200,000 clones, around 89% appearing once. Sample: peripheral blood. The receptors stem from a man aged 30 to 45 with COVID-19, enrolled during active disease.

The gene calls are TRBV9 and TRBJ2-7, with 11 bases that match TRBD2. Germline trimming cut 0 bases from V and 7 bases from J; bases unmatched to any gene: 12. The CDR3 is 17 amino acids. The germline CDR1 and CDR2 sequences are SGDLS and YYNGEE. CDR3 loop: CASSVEPSGRLLGEQYF. The DNA for the CDR3 is TGTGCCAGCAGCGTAGAGCCTAGCGGGAGGTTGCTGGGGGAGCAGTACTTC.

Comments on this clone: Other nucleotide sequences from this sample produce the same CDR3. The chain recombines TRBV18 with TRBJ2-7, with no clear D. There are 13 residues in the CDR3. Trimming took off 3 bases at V and 0 bases at J, with 6 bases between the two ends. Germline assignment: CDR1 KGHSH and CDR2 LQKENI. CDR3 sequence (DNA): TGTGCCAGCTCACCCCCGAGCTCCTACGAGCAGTACTTC. Protein product: CASSPPSSYEQYF.

The chain uses TRBV2 and TRBJ2-7; a possible D gene is TRBD1 (6 bases). V dropped 6 bases and J dropped 5 bases, with 11 bases sitting between them. The CDR3 consists of 12 residues. Germline V gives CDR1 SNHLY, CDR2 FYNNEI. CDR3 DNA sequence: TGTGCCAGCAGGCCACAGGGCAACGAGCAGTACTTC. Protein product: CASRPQGNEQYF.

The rearrangement uses TRBV18 and TRBJ2-7; D is unclear. V was clipped by 2 bases and J by 5 bases, with 16 bases between them. CDR3 length: 15 amino acids. CDR1 and CDR2 from the germline V gene are KGHSH and LQKENI. The CDR3 reads CASSPEAPRLNEQYF. CDR3 DNA sequence: TGTGCCAGCTCACCAGAGGCTCCGAGGTTAAACGAGCAGTACTTC.

The V and J genes are TRBV19 and TRBJ1-3; 9 bases line up with TRBD1. This CDR3 is built from 13 residues. Per the germline V gene, CDR1 is LNHDA and CDR2 is SQIVND (reference sequence). J gave up 8 bases and V 5 bases, and 4 bases lay outside the gene matches. The CDR3 coding sequence is TGTGCCAGTAGTTTCCGACAGGGGGACACCATATATTTT. Translation gives CASSFRQGDTIYF.

The chain links TRBV4-3 to TRBJ2-7, with TRBD2 identical over 8 bases. The CDR3 runs to 16 residues. Trimming took 0 bases from V and 2 from J; bases not matched to a gene: 6. Germline V CDR1 and CDR2: LGHNA, YSLEER. The CDR3 spells CASSQDRGGPAYEQYF. The CDR3 DNA follows: TGCGCCAGCAGCCAAGATCGGGGGGGCCCGGCCTACGAGCAGTACTTC.

V gene TRBV7-2 combines with J gene TRBJ2-1; 10 nucleotides align to TRBD2. Germline CDR1 SGHTA, CDR2 FQGNSA. CDR3 length equals 16 residues. J lost 10 bases, V lost 4 bases, and 13 bases had no gene match. CDR3 nucleotide sequence: TGTGCCAGCAGCTCCCCTAACCGACTAGCGGGCGACGAGCAGTTCTTC. Residues: CASSSPNRLAGDEQFF. Complete variable domain (other parts from reference TRBV7-2 and TRBJ2-1): GAGVSQSPSNKVTEKGKDVELRCDPISGHTALYWYRQSLGQGLEFLIYFQGNSAPDKSGLPSDRFSAERTGGSVSTLTIQRTQQEDSAVYLCASSSPNRLAGDEQFFGPGTRLTVL.

A note on this clone: The sample holds other DNA sequences that translate to the same CDR3. This chain connects TRBV9 to TRBJ1-5, with 10 bases identical to TRBD1. The CDR3 covers 14 residues. Unmatched junction bases numbered 1, after V lost 0 bases and J lost 7 bases. Germline V gene lookup returns CDR1 SGDLS and CDR2 YYNGEE. CDR3 sequence reads: CASSVGTGGQPQHF. The CDR3 DNA is TGTGCCAGCAGCGTAGGGACAGGGGGACAGCCCCAGCATTTT.

This rearrangement joins TRBV11-3 to TRBJ1-4; the D gene is possibly TRBD1 (6 bases). CDR1 is SGHNT, CDR2 YENEEA, per germline. This CDR3 is built from 14 residues. Trimming cost V 5 bases and J 6 bases, with 13 bases left between them. CDR3 loop: CASSTFHRDEKLFF. The DNA for the CDR3 is TGTGCCAGCAGCACCTTCCACAGGGATGAAAAACTGTTTTTT.

Only one count was recorded for this clone. The J gene is TRBJ1-2, the V gene TRBV18; 7 bases are a match to TRBD1. Germline loops: CDR1 KGHSH, CDR2 LQKENI. V gave up 2 bases and J gave up 6 bases; unmatched junction bases: 6. The CDR3 is 14 amino acids. CDR3 amino acids: CASSPMTGLNGYTF. CDR3 bases: TGTGCCAGCTCACCAATGACAGGGCTCAATGGCTACACCTTC. The full variable domain, in which reference TRBV18 and TRBJ1-2 provide the parts outside the CDR3, is NAGVMQNPRHLVRRRGQEARLRCSPMKGHSHVYWYRQLPEEGLKFMVYLQKENIIDESGMPKERFSAEFPKEGPSILRIQQVVRGDSAAYFCASSPMTGLNGYTFGSGTRLTVV.

This clone was detected only once. The rearrangement links TRBV5-8 to TRBJ1-1; 8 bases fit TRBD1. The J segment lost 5 bases and the V segment lost 4 bases, leaving 10 bases of the junction unmatched. Germline values: CDR1 SGHTS, CDR2 YDEGEE. The CDR3 totals 15 residues. The DNA for the CDR3 is TGTGCCAGCAGCACCGGACAGGGATCGGGAACTGAAGCTTTCTTT. It specifies CASSTGQGSGTEAFF.

The chain uses TRBV2 and TRBJ2-1; 9 bases match TRBD1. The junction had 10 bases not matched to a gene; V was cut back by 6 bases and J by 13 bases. CDR1 is SNHLY, CDR2 FYNNEI, per germline. The CDR3 runs 13 residues. The CDR3 nucleotides are TGTGCCAGCAGGAGGGGACAGGGTCTGGAACAGTTCTTC. It encodes CASRRGQGLEQFF.

V and J are TRBV7-2 and TRBJ2-7; no clear D gene. Trimming removed 1 base at V and 3 bases at J, with 16 bases between. Germline values: CDR1 SGHTA, CDR2 FQGNSA. This CDR3 has 16 amino acids. The CDR3 DNA reads as TGTGCCAGCAGCTTAGGTATGAGCGCGTTATTCTACGAGCAGTACTTC. This codes for CASSLGMSALFYEQYF.

This chain uses TRBV9 with TRBJ2-3; the D is unclear. Germline V gene lookup returns CDR1 SGDLS and CDR2 YYNGEE. This CDR3 contains 15 residues. V gave up 1 base and J gave up 0 bases, with 9 bases separating them. For the CDR3, the DNA is TGTGCCAGCAGCGTATTCGGCGGCAGCACAGATACGCAGTATTTT. It is translated as CASSVFGGSTDTQYF.

The rearrangement joins TRBV29-1 to TRBJ1-1; D remains ambiguous. The V gene's germline CDR1 is SQVTM and CDR2 ANQGSEA. This CDR3 region has 13 residues. Trimming took 0 bases from V and 11 from J, leaving 16 bases between them. CDR3 in amino acids: CSVEDSKYLGAFF. The CDR3 DNA sequence: TGCAGCGTTGAAGATTCGAAGTACCTGGGCGCTTTCTTT.

The chain combines TRBV10-3 with TRBJ2-2, with D unresolved. V lost 0 bases and J 2 bases, leaving 7 bases between the germline ends. Germline assignment: CDR1 ENHRY and CDR2 SYGVKD. This CDR3 contains 15 residues. CDR3 residues: CAISESRLNTGELFF. The CDR3 DNA is TGTGCCATCAGTGAGTCGAGGCTAAACACCGGGGAGCTGTTTTTT.

This rearrangement joins TRBV19 to TRBJ2-1; 7 nucleotides agree with TRBD2. The V gene end was trimmed by 6 bases and the J gene end by 4 bases; junction bases not matched to a gene: 9. Germline V gene lookup returns CDR1 LNHDA and CDR2 SQIVND (reference sequence). CDR3 size: 15 residues. The CDR3 coding sequence is TGTGCCAGTAGAAGCGGCGGGAGACTTTACAATGAGCAGTTCTTC. It translates to CASRSGGRLYNEQFF.

V is TRBV25-1 and J is TRBJ1-4; possible D gene TRBD1, 5 bases. V lost 1 base and J lost 6, with 12 bases in between. The germline gives CDR1 MGHDK, CDR2 SYGVNS. CDR3 length: 15 residues. CDR3 DNA sequence: TGTGCCAGCAGTGAATTGGGTGGGGCAGATGAAAAACTGTTTTTT. As protein: CASSELGGADEKLFF.

The V gene is TRBV7-3, the J gene TRBJ2-4; D might be TRBD2 (5 bases). Trimming stripped 5 bases from V and 3 bases from J, with 11 bases between. CDR3 length equals 14 residues. Germline CDR1 is SGHTA and CDR2 is FQGTGA. This chain's CDR3 is CASSPGYGKNIQYF. The DNA for the CDR3 is TGTGCCAGCAGCCCGGGGTACGGCAAAAACATTCAGTACTTC.

This chain connects TRBV24-1 to TRBJ2-5; a possible D gene is TRBD1 (6 bases). This CDR3 region has 14 residues. In germline, CDR1 is KGHDR, CDR2 SFDVKD. Trimming took off 7 bases at V and 5 bases at J, with 16 bases between the two ends. The CDR3 spells CATSLGGFGETQYF. The CDR3 DNA reads as TGTGCCACCAGCCTAGGGGGTTTTGGCGAGACCCAGTACTTC.

J is TRBJ1-5 and V is TRBV11-2; D not resolved. CDR3 length equals 13 residues. Germline V gives CDR1 SGHAT, CDR2 FQNNGV. V was clipped by 1 base and J by 3 bases, with 4 bases between them. The CDR3 region is CASSLAVNQPQHF. In DNA, the CDR3 is TGTGCCAGCAGCTTAGCCGTCAATCAGCCCCAGCATTTT.

The chain is built from TRBV19 and TRBJ2-1; D is undetermined. Between the trimmed V and J ends, which lost 5 bases and 7 bases, there was a span of 9 bases. The CDR3 sequence is 12 residues long. The germline CDR1 and CDR2 sequences are LNHDA and SQIVND (reference sequence). The CDR3, as DNA: TGTGCCAGTAGTCTCAGCGCTAATGAGCAGTTCTTC. Protein: CASSLSANEQFF.

This clone has just one count. This CDR3 reads CATSDNRGSSYEQYF. CDR3 nucleotides: TGTGCCACCAGTGATAACAGGGGTAGCTCCTACGAGCAGTACTTC. The V call is TRBV24-1, the J call TRBJ2-7; 7 nucleotides agree with TRBD1. CDR1 is KGHDR and CDR2 is SFDVKD in the germline V gene. The length of the CDR3 is 15 residues. V shed 3 bases, J shed 0 bases, and the junction held 4 bases outside the gene matches.

Only one count was recorded for this clone. The rearrangement uses TRBV28 and TRBJ1-6, with a tentative D call TRBD1 (5 bases). The V gene's germline CDR1 is MDHEN and CDR2 SYDVKM. V lost 4 bases and J lost 5, with 9 bases in between. This CDR3 is 14 amino acids long. CDR3: CASSSSRDNSPLHF. As DNA, the CDR3 is TGTGCCAGCAGTTCATCCAGGGATAATTCACCCCTCCACTTT.

The V gene is TRBV25-1, the J gene TRBJ2-7; D uncertain. V was clipped by 5 bases and J by 2 bases, with 16 bases between them. The CDR3 is 15 amino acids. Per germline, CDR1 MGHDK and CDR2 SYGVNS. In DNA form, the CDR3 reads TGTGCCAGCAGTCCAAAGGCCGGGTCGACCTACGAGCAGTACTTC. Protein sequence: CASSPKAGSTYEQYF.

The chain combines TRBV7-9 with TRBJ1-5; D is possibly TRBD1 (5 bases). The length of the CDR3 is 14 residues. The germline gives CDR1 SEHNR, CDR2 FQNEAQ (reference sequence). The germline V and J ends were trimmed by 6 bases and 2 bases, with 11 bases remaining between them. The CDR3 region has the DNA TGTGCCAGCAGTCACGGGGGGGGCAATCAGCCCCAGCATTTT. Translating it yields CASSHGGGNQPQHF.

This clone was counted only a few times. The gene calls are TRBV5-1 and TRBJ1-2, with 8 bases fitting TRBD1. Germline V gives CDR1 SGHRS, CDR2 YFSETQ. Trimming at V came to 4 bases and at J to 0 bases, leaving 5 bases not matched to a gene. This CDR3 has 15 amino acids. The CDR3 sequence: CASSARQGTNYGYTF. The CDR3 DNA is TGCGCCAGCAGCGCTCGACAGGGGACTAACTATGGCTACACCTTC. The full variable domain, in which reference TRBV5-1 and TRBJ1-2 provide the parts outside the CDR3, is KAGVTQTPRYLIKTRGQQVTLSCSPISGHRSVSWYQQTPGQGLQFLFEYFSETQRNKGNFPGRFSGRQFSNSRSEMNVSTLELGDSALYLCASSARQGTNYGYTFGSGTRLTVV.

Only one count was recorded for this clone. The V gene is TRBV10-3, the J gene TRBJ2-2; D uncertain. This CDR3 has 13 residues. CDR1 and CDR2 from the germline V gene are ENHRY and SYGVKD. V was cut by 3 bases and J by 3 bases, with 5 bases left in between. CDR3 amino acids: CAISDQDTGELFF. CDR3 coding DNA: TGTGCCATCAGTGATCAGGACACCGGGGAGCTGTTTTTT.

The gene calls are TRBV5-6 and TRBJ1-4, with 7 nucleotides matching TRBD1. The V segment lost 3 bases and the J segment 3 bases; nucleotides outside the gene matches: 5. There are 15 residues in the CDR3. In germline, CDR1 is SGHDT, CDR2 YYEEEE. This chain's CDR3 is CASSSPTGANEKLFF. In DNA form, the CDR3 reads TGTGCCAGCAGCTCTCCCACAGGGGCTAATGAAAAACTGTTTTTT.